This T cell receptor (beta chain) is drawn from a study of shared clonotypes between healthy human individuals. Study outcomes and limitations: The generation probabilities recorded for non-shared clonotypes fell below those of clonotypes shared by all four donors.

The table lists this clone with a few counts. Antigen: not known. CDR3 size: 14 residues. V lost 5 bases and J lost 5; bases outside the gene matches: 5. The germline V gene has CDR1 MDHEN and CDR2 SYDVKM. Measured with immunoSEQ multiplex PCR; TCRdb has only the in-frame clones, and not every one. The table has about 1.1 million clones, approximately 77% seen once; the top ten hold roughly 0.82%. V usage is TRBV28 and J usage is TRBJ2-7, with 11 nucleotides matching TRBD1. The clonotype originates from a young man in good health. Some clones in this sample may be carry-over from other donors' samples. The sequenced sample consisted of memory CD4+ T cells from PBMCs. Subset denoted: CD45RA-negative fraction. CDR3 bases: TGTGCCAGCAGTCTAGGGACAGGGGGTAACGAGCAGTACTTC. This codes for CASSLGTGGNEQYF.